This T cell receptor beta chain was sequenced during a study of cytomegalovirus exposure and HLA in healthy donors. Overall study context: Across 300 to 400 genotyped donors, about 81% landed in the Caucasian-associated ancestry cluster.

V lost 6 bases, J lost 3 bases, and 10 bases stayed unmatched. The CDR3 has 15 residues. CDR1 and CDR2 (germline): LNHDA, SQIVND (reference sequence). PCR amplification relied on 60 Vbeta primers (plus 13 Jbeta primers). TCRdb's table, derived via immunoSEQ multiplex PCR, lists solely in-frame clones and lacks some. This table holds around 220,000 clones, approximately 79% found once. General observations from the study: TCR beta chains numbering some 160 were designated cytomegalovirus-associated.

Of note for this clone: Its antigen remains unidentified.

This chain links TRBV19 with TRBJ1-1; the match to TRBD1 covers 7 bases. Sequenced input: PBMCs. The sequence was collected from a girl aged 2-10 years in good health and CMV-seronegative. The chain's CDR3 is CASRRPGGADTEAFF. The CDR3 region has the DNA TGTGCCAGTAGGCGACCAGGGGGAGCGGACACTGAAGCTTTCTTT.